Sequencing of this TCR beta chain was carried out in a study of T-cell memory formation after mild COVID-19. This clonotype was seen a handful of times. Trimming removed 0 bases from V and 4 bases from J; junction bases left unmatched: 7. This CDR3 spans 16 amino acids. Germline-derived CDR1 and CDR2 are SQVTM and ANQGSEA. TCRdb passed the 5' RACE reads through MiXCR, listing each CDR3 protein once. There are about 350,000 distinct CDR3 sequences in the sample; around 13% occur only once, and about 20% lies in the top ten. The chain employs TRBV29-1 and TRBJ2-1; 9 nucleotides align to TRBD2. This receptor was taken from a man aged 18 to 30 who had mild COVID-19 (a few samples of this study predate the infection). Cell type and time point are not known. Specimen: PBMCs or a T cell subset sorted from them (not recorded which). CDR3: CSVEDPERGAYNEQFF. DNA for the CDR3: TGCAGCGTTGAAGATCCGGAGCGGGGGGCGTACAATGAGCAGTTCTTC.